These T cell receptor beta chains were read from a single sample in a study of patients and donors after allogeneic stem cell transplantation. TCRdb analysed the RT-PCR reads with MiXCR anew, one entry per CDR3 protein. Here the sample spans about 200,000 distinct CDR3 sequences, roughly 40% being singletons. Sequenced input: blood, either unsorted or a sorted T cell fraction (not recorded which). The receptors come from a human donor who was either an allogeneic HSCT recipient or a stem cell or donor lymphocyte infusion donor (not recorded which). It is not recorded whose cells these are; they may come from a transplant donor. CDR3s include the opening cysteine and the closing phenylalanine or tryptophan. A D gene is named only where the DNA matches it firmly. The size entry is marked missing in some rows and otherwise reads once, few, many or a size class.

TRBJ2-7,NA,NA,TRBV5-1,CASSRGPYEQYF,TGCGCCAGCAGCCGAGGGCCGTACGAGCAGTACTTC
TRBJ2-4,NA,NA,TRBV6-2/TRBV6-3,CASEGINSGSYF,TGTGCCAGCGAGGGAATCAACTCGGGATCTTACTTC
TRBJ1-1,NA,NA,TRBV29-1,CGVSGTSNTEAFF,TGCGGAGTATCCGGGACTTCGAACACTGAAGCTTTCTTT
TRBJ2-2,few,TRBD2,TRBV10-3,CAISDGSGRTHTGELFF,TGTGCCATCAGTGACGGTAGCGGGAGGACCCACACCGGGGAGCTGTTTTTT
TRBJ2-7,few,NA,TRBV20-1,CSASGLAYEQYF,TGCAGTGCTAGTGGGCTAGCGTACGAGCAGTACTTC
TRBJ1-3,NA,NA,TRBV9,CASSVGRLSGNTIYF,TGTGCCAGCAGCGTGGGCAGGTTGAGTGGAAACACCATATATTTT
TRBJ2-1,NA,TRBD1,TRBV29-1,CSVYTGGDNEQFF,TGCAGCGTTTATACAGGGGGAGACAATGAGCAGTTCTTC
TRBJ1-5,few,TRBD1,TRBV28,CASSLWTGGLYSNQPQHF,TGTGCCAGCAGTTTATGGACAGGGGGCCTTTATAGCAATCAGCCCCAGCATTTT
TRBJ1-2,few,TRBD1,TRBV4-3,CASSQERDRDIISGGYTF,TGCGCCAGCAGCCAGGAACGGGACAGGGACATAATCTCGGGAGGCTACACCTTC
TRBJ1-4,few,NA,TRBV5-1,CASKSLDEELFF,TGCGCCAGCAAGTCGTTAGATGAGGAACTGTTTTTT
TRBJ2-4,NA,TRBD2,TRBV4-3,CASSQEGTGGLNIQYF,TGCGCCAGCAGCCAAGAGGGTACGGGAGGATTAAACATTCAGTACTTC
TRBJ2-7,NA,NA,TRBV3-1,CASSQDREQYF,TGTGCCAGCAGCCAAGATAGGGAGCAGTACTTC
TRBJ1-1,few,NA,TRBV12-3/TRBV12-4,CATSGGGTEAFF,TGTGCTACGTCAGGCGGAGGGACTGAAGCTTTCTTT
TRBJ1-2,NA,NA,TRBV30,CACPLARTYGYTF,TGTGCCTGCCCCTTGGCGCGGACCTATGGCTACACCTTC
TRBJ2-3,few,NA,TRBV6-5,CASRRENPADTQYF,TGTGCCAGCAGACGGGAGAACCCCGCAGATACGCAGTATTTT
TRBJ2-1,NA,NA,TRBV2,CASSSSRTNEQFF,TGTGCCAGCAGTTCCAGCCGTACCAATGAGCAGTTCTTC
TRBJ2-7,NA,TRBD2,TRBV6-6,CASSYSLAGVPYEQYF,TGTGCCAGCAGTTACTCCCTAGCGGGAGTGCCTTACGAGCAGTACTTC
TRBJ1-1,NA,NA,TRBV27,CASSLLGIGEDTEAFF,TGTGCCAGCAGTTTATTGGGTATAGGGGAGGACACTGAAGCTTTCTTT
TRBJ2-1,large,NA,TRBV12-5,CASGSPTGNEQFF,TGTGCTAGTGGTTCCCCAACAGGGAATGAGCAGTTCTTC
TRBJ2-7,few,NA,TRBV24-1,CATKGDGYEQYF,TGTGCCACCAAGGGGGACGGGTACGAGCAGTACTTC
TRBJ1-2,NA,NA,TRBV7-6,CASSLATGGGYTF,TGTGCCAGCAGCTTAGCCACAGGCGGTGGCTACACCTTC
TRBJ1-1,few,TRBD1,TRBV12-3/TRBV12-4,CASSHPGGTEAFF,TGTGCCAGCAGTCACCCAGGGGGCACTGAAGCTTTCTTT
TRBJ2-7,few,NA,TRBV7-9,CASSLWYDSSYEQYF,TGTGCCAGCAGCCTTTGGTACGATAGCTCCTACGAGCAGTACTTC
TRBJ2-1,NA,NA,TRBV5-6,CASSLGLGTNEQFF,TGTGCCAGCAGCTTGGGACTAGGTACTAATGAGCAGTTCTTC
TRBJ1-2,NA,NA,TRBV12-3/TRBV12-4,CASSPISVLNGYTF,TGTGCCAGCAGTCCCATATCGGTCCTTAATGGCTACACCTTC
TRBJ2-6,NA,NA,TRBV5-1,CASSYKGSGANVLTF,TGCGCCAGCAGCTATAAGGGTTCTGGGGCCAACGTCCTGACTTTC
TRBJ1-1,NA,NA,TRBV6-5,CASSPRAMNTEAFF,TGTGCCAGCAGCCCCAGGGCCATGAACACTGAAGCTTTCTTT
TRBJ1-5,NA,NA,TRBV12-3/TRBV12-4,CASSSHTGAANQPQHF,TGTGCCAGCAGTTCTCACACGGGCGCCGCGAATCAGCCCCAGCATTTT
TRBJ1-2,few,TRBD1,TRBV6-6,CAVSRQGNNYGYTF,TGTGCCGTCTCCCGACAGGGTAATAACTATGGCTACACCTTC
TRBJ1-2,few,NA,TRBV5-1,CASSSGALGYTF,TGCGCCAGCAGCTCGGGAGCGCTCGGCTACACCTTC
TRBJ1-4,few,NA,TRBV25-1,CASSDAVREWSDEKLFF,TGTGCCAGCAGTGATGCGGTCAGGGAATGGTCTGACGAAAAACTGTTTTTT
TRBJ1-5,few,NA,TRBV6-1,CASTAKGNQPQHF,TGTGCCAGCACGGCAAAGGGGAATCAGCCCCAGCATTTT
TRBJ2-1,NA,NA,TRBV12-3/TRBV12-4,CASSFYNEQFF,TGTGCCAGCAGTTTTTACAATGAGCAGTTCTTC
TRBJ2-5,NA,NA,TRBV11-2,CASSLPLTEETQYF,TGTGCCAGCAGCTTACCCTTAACCGAAGAGACCCAGTACTTC
TRBJ1-1,NA,NA,TRBV20-1,CSAREGLSEAFF,TGCAGTGCTAGGGAAGGGCTCTCTGAAGCTTTCTTT
TRBJ1-4,NA,TRBD1,TRBV29-1,CSAGDRGFEKLFF,TGCAGCGCCGGGGACAGGGGGTTTGAAAAACTGTTTTTT
TRBJ1-1,few,NA,TRBV3-1,CASSQVGAEAFF,TGTGCCAGCAGCCAAGTAGGGGCTGAAGCTTTCTTT
TRBJ1-1,NA,NA,TRBV20-1,CSAQPGMNTEAFF,TGCAGTGCTCAACCAGGGATGAACACTGAAGCTTTCTTT
TRBJ2-2,NA,TRBD2,TRBV20-1,CSARGLAGPGELFF,TGCAGTGCTCGGGGACTAGCGGGACCCGGGGAGCTGTTTTTT
TRBJ2-7,few,NA,TRBV6-1,CASSEVQGGQYF,TGTGCCAGCAGTGAAGTCCAGGGCGGGCAGTACTTC
TRBJ2-1,few,NA,TRBV5-1,CASSLIPANEQFF,TGCGCCAGCAGCTTGATCCCAGCGAATGAGCAGTTCTTC
TRBJ2-1,NA,TRBD2,TRBV20-1,CSAPPLAGGHNEQFF,TGCAGTGCTCCCCCTTTAGCGGGAGGGCACAATGAGCAGTTCTTC
TRBJ2-1,few,TRBD1,TRBV4-3,CASTKDRAYNEQFF,TGCGCCAGCACTAAGGACAGGGCGTACAATGAGCAGTTCTTC
TRBJ2-7,few,NA,TRBV29-1,CSVERDRGEQYF,TGCAGCGTTGAACGGGACCGAGGGGAGCAGTACTTC